This TCR beta chain was found in a study of T cell responses to AZD1222 COVID-19 vaccine. Study-level background: Both about-4-week and about-12-week second-dose recipients were combined. Regarding the study as a whole: The donor cohort was predominantly white British with a female majority, and clonal diversity may have been underestimated. Spike was spanned by vaccine-associated CD4 TCRs, which were dominant at 160-218 and 743-854.

Trimming pared 4 bases from V and 4 bases from J, leaving 15 bases between. This CDR3 is 15 amino acids long. Germline CDR1 SGHTS, CDR2 YDEGEE. With regard to this clone: Its antigen is as yet unknown.

The method was immunoSEQ multiplex PCR; TCRdb's version includes in-frame clones alone and lacks a portion of them. The data show 110,000 to 150,000 clones, with 70% to 90% seen just once and roughly 8% held by the top ten. The chain has TRBV5-8 and TRBJ2-1, with D possibly matching TRBD2 (7 bases). The sequence was obtained from an adult in good health. Sequences were derived from peripheral blood, sampled on day 0 of AZD1222 vaccination. Here the CDR3 reads CASSLLGGGYNEQFF. The DNA for the CDR3 is TGTGCCAGCAGCCTCCTGGGAGGGGGGTACAATGAGCAGTTCTTC.